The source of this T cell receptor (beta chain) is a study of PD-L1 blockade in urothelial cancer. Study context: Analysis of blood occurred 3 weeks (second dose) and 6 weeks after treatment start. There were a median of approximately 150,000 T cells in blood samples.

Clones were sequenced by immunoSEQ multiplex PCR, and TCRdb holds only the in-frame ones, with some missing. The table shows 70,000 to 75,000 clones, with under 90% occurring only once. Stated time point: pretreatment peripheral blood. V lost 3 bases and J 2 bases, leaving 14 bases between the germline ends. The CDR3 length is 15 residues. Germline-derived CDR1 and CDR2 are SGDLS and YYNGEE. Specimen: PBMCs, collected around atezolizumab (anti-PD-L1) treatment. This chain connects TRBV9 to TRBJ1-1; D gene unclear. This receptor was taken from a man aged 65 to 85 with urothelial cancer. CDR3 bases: TGTGCCAGCAGCGCCCTTGTCCGTTTTAACACTGAAGCTTTCTTT. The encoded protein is CASSALVRFNTEAFF.